This T cell receptor (beta chain) was sequenced for a study of Ad26.COV2.S vaccination and SARS-CoV-2 variants. This clone came up once. Sequencing was performed with immunoSEQ multiplex PCR; in TCRdb, only in-frame clones are kept and a portion is missing. The table shows around 300,000 clones, with roughly 88% occurring only once. Germline loops: CDR1 SQVTM, CDR2 ANQGSEA. The CDR3 is 13 residues long. V was pared by 4 bases and J by 8 bases, with 17 bases between. The sample's treatment: about 20 received Ad26.COV2.S at low or high dose, single or two shots; 5 received placebo; per-sample allocation not given. Sampling took place 63 days after the first vaccine or placebo injection. Expression of Wuhan-strain SARS-CoV-2 spike came from the Ad26 vector that formed the vaccine.

This TCR came from a person between 18 and 65 years old who received the Ad26.COV2.S COVID-19 vaccine or a placebo. J is TRBJ1-2 and V is TRBV29-1, with D possibly being TRBD1 (5 bases). This sample comprised peripheral blood, obtained in a trial of Ad26.COV2.S vaccine versus placebo. CDR3 in amino acids: CSVVEGRLEGYTF. Written as DNA, the CDR3 is TGCAGCGTTGTAGAGGGGCGCCTCGAGGGCTACACCTTC.